This TCR beta chain derives from a study of molecular identifiers for immune sequencing clone quantification. Study-level background: Split five ways in replicates, RNA from about 20,000 or 100,000 naive CD8 cells had four portions sequenced.

With 10%, 30% or 50% of RNA, roughly 17,000 to 1,000,000 naive CD8 T cells were sequenced. TCRdb re-derived calls from the PCR reads in MiXCR, one entry per CDR3 protein. The profile shows some 66,000 distinct CDR3 sequences, under 20% of them singletons. General observations from the study: In CMV-specific effectors, clones above 20 copies held over 98% of molecules; naive, under 1%. Spiked-in Jurkat TCR RNA corresponding to one cell was reported as detectable against 1 million or so naive cells.

This clonotype was detected ten times or more. Its antigen is currently unknown. Sequenced: naive CD8+ T cells from blood, with Jurkat cell RNA spiked in. Subset denoted: FACS-sorted CD8+CD4-CCR7+CD45RA+ naive T cells. This TCR derives from a human donor in good health. Some libraries in this study had Jurkat cell RNA spiked in.

The CDR3, as DNA: TGTGCCAGCAGCCCAACCGGGGCTAGCGGCTACGAGCAGTACTTC. This encodes CASSPTGASGYEQYF. The V call is TRBV11-2, the J call TRBJ2-7, with 7 bases fitting TRBD2. CDR1 and CDR2 from the germline V gene are SGHAT and FQNNGV. The V and J ends lost 5 bases and 3 bases, in that order; junction bases with no gene match: 10. CDR3 length equals 15 residues. Variable domain in full (rest from reference TRBV11-2 and TRBJ2-7): EAGVAQSPRYKIIEKRQSVAFWCNPISGHATLYWYQQILGQGPKLLIQFQNNGVVDDSQLPKDRFSAERLKGVDSTLKIQPAKLEDSAVYLCASSPTGASGYEQYFGPGTRLTVT.